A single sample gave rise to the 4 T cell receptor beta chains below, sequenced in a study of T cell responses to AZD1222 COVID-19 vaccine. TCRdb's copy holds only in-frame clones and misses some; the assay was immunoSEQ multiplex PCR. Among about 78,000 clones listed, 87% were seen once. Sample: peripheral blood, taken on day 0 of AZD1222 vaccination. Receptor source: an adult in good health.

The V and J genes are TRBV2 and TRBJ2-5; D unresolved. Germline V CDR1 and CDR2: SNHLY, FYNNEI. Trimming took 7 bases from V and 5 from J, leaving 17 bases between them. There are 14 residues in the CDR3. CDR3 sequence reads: CASTEPGLIETQYF. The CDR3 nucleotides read TGTGCCAGCACAGAACCAGGATTAATTGAGACCCAGTACTTC.

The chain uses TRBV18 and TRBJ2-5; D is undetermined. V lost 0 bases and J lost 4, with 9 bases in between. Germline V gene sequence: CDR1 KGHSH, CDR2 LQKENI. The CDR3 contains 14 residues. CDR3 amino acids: CASSPPPDGETQYF. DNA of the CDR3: TGTGCCAGCTCACCACCCCCCGACGGAGAGACCCAGTACTTC.

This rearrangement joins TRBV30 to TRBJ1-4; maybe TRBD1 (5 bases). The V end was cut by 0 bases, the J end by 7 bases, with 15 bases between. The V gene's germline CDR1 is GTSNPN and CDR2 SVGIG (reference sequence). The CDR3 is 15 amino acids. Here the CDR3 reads CAWSVLGRGSEKLFF. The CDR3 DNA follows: TGTGCCTGGAGTGTACTTGGGCGGGGGAGTGAAAAACTGTTTTTT.

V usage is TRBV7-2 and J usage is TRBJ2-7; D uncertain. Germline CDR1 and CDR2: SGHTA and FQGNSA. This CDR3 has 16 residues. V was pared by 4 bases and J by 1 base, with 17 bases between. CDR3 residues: CASSSRRSTRSYEQYF. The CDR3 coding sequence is TGTGCCAGCAGCTCCCGAAGGTCAACGCGGTCCTACGAGCAGTACTTC.